This T cell receptor (beta chain) is from a study of vaccination effects on CD4 cells after COVID-19. Viral peptide pools were used in the ViraFEST assay to expand antigen-specific CD4+ T cells, and sequencing came afterward. Investigators separated out CD4+ T cells once 10 days of culture had passed. People in the vaccine group had not been infected with SARS-CoV-2 before, and their nucleocapsid antibodies were negative. Cells had half their medium changed to IL-2 medium on days 3 and 7. V was pared by 6 bases and J by 5 bases, with 5 bases of the junction left unmatched. Germline loops: CDR1 SGHDN, CDR2 FVKESK. This CDR3 region has 14 residues. Of note for this clone: Its antigen is undetermined.

The method was immunoSEQ multiplex PCR; TCRdb's version includes in-frame clones alone and lacks a portion of them. The sample holds tens of thousands of clones, about 74% seen once. The chain recombines TRBV14 with TRBJ1-3, with 9 bases matching TRBD1. This TCR was sampled from a human donor who received a COVID-19 vaccine. Sample: CD4+ T cells from PBMCs cultured with SARS-CoV-2 spike peptides, taken before COVID-19 vaccination. The CDR3 coding sequence is TGTGCCAGCAGGCCGGGACAGGGCCGAAACACCATATATTTT. This gives the protein CASRPGQGRNTIYF.